This TCR beta chain originates from a study of CD8 T cells in ankylosing spondylitis. Study results and limitations: Characteristic of ankylosing spondylitis blood, it appeared, was a TCR beta motif comprising eight highly homologous variants. Significantly higher representation of disease-linked clones was reported for matched ankylosing spondylitis synovial fluid. Both synovial fluid and blood in reactive arthritis had previously been reported to carry some motif variants.

With regard to this clonotype: Its matching antigen is unknown.

TCRdb passed the 5' RACE reads through MiXCR, listing each CDR3 protein once. The data show fewer than 650,000 distinct CDR3 sequences, 10% to 15% seen once. The CDR3 loop spans 15 amino acids. With 6 bases removed from V and 0 bases from J, the gap between germline ends came to 11 bases. Germline-derived CDR1 and CDR2 are SGHAT and FQNNGV. The V and J genes are TRBV11-2 and TRBJ1-4; a weak D match, TRBD1 (5 bases). Sequenced input: blood, either unsorted or a sorted T cell fraction (not recorded which). The TCR was taken from a male donor with ankylosing spondylitis. CDR3 residues: CASSWDGATNEKLFF. The CDR3 DNA follows: TGTGCCAGCAGTTGGGACGGTGCAACTAATGAAAAACTGTTTTTT.